This T cell receptor beta chain was found in a study of blood T cell repertoires in COVID-19 (dated by TCRdb to the early 2020s). The study in broad terms: Collaborator samples came from the United States, Italy and Spain and covered acute and convalescent phases of COVID-19. The prospective study material was composed of cDNA or gDNA derived from T cells, B-cell-depleted T cells, or PBMCs. Deeply sampled blood TCRbeta repertoires from subjects exposed to, actively infected with, or recovered from COVID-19 were included in the dataset. A freely available public database, intended as a resource for researchers studying the immune response to SARS-CoV-2, is where the repertoires were released. Samples were obtained from the ongoing ImmuneRACE study (first 160 participants) and from 1,000 to 1,500 subjects provided by 6 global collaborators. Sample metadata almost always included a de-identified subject ID, COVID-19 status, age in years and sex. Where HLA class I and class II types were available, the types were taken from metadata supplied by the sample provider, not from assay-based typing.

Comments on this clone: What antigen it recognizes has not been identified. No quality values exist for individual bases; no much larger clone is one base distant.

TCRbeta CDR3 regions were amplified from genomic DNA by means of the immunoSEQ Assay, a bias-controlled multiplex PCR. Processing in the source paper ran as follows. Within the assay, amplification of reference gene primers was used to estimate how many nucleated cells each sample contained. To quantify the absolute abundance of each unique TCRbeta CDR3 rearrangement, sequence reads were collapsed and filtered. For each sample, productive Simpson clonality was calculated by taking the square root of Simpson's diversity index across productive rearrangements. TCRdb obtained this table from immuneACCESS and retained in-frame rearrangements with V and J assigned. These tables miss some clones; where compared with another copy, unresolved V genes account for less than half of the shortfall, and the remainder is unexplained. That table is the source of V, J and clone size, and D and trimming were worked out from the DNA. This sample lists about 48,000 clones; over 65% were detected once. The ten largest account for 5.5% to 7.5% of the sample.

What the work shows at the level of the full study, not this receptor alone: Clinical and demographic metadata were provided uncurated, with the amount varying by source and participant.

Sequences MGHRA (CDR1) and YSYEKL (CDR2) are obtained from the germline V gene. For this chain, trimming is 3 bases at the V end and 5 bases at the J end, and the number of junction bases without a gene match is 11. The CDR3, cysteine through phenylalanine, is 16 amino acids long. Here the CDR3 DNA is all that survives: 48 bases in frame from base 1. Collaborating institutions collected whole blood in K2EDTA tubes following their own protocols. For TCRbeta analysis, collaborators shipped samples in one of three forms: frozen whole blood, isolated PBMCs, or DNA extracted from either of those sample types.

This clonotype originated in a woman in her fifties or sixties with acute or convalescent COVID-19. The V and J genes are TRBV4-1 and TRBJ2-5; 8 central bases correspond to TRBD2. The sequenced sample was peripheral blood. The CDR3 is CASSQPAAGEGETQYF. The nucleotide sequence reads as follows: TGCGCCAGCAGCCAGCCCGCAGCGGGAGAGGGGGAGACCCAGTACTTC.